This TCR beta chain was sequenced in a study of cytomegalovirus exposure and HLA in healthy donors. Findings and limits, study-wide: Rare sequences made up most TCRs, while some public TCRs were found in many donors. Cytomegalovirus-associated status was assigned to roughly 160 TCR beta chains.

Per germline, CDR1 MRHNA and CDR2 SNTAGT. This CDR3 comprises 15 residues. Trimming cost V 6 bases and J 4 bases; bases outside gene matches: 6. PCR primers comprised 60 Vbeta and 13 Jbeta primers. Repertoires were generated with immunoSEQ multiplex PCR, while TCRdb's copy carries only in-frame clones and drops some. Among 70,000 or so clones listed, approximately 78% were seen once. As for this clone: Its antigen is unidentified.

The chain combines TRBV6-4 with TRBJ2-3, with 11 bases matching TRBD2. The receptor was derived from a young man in good health and CMV-seropositive. Material: PBMCs. This chain's CDR3 is CASSLAGGGPDTQYF. CDR3 sequence (DNA): TGTGCCAGCAGCCTAGCGGGGGGAGGCCCAGATACGCAGTATTTT.